Listed below are T cell receptor beta chains from one sample, sequenced in a study of T cell clones after liver transplantation. Repertoires were generated with immunoSEQ multiplex PCR, while TCRdb's copy carries only in-frame clones and drops some. The sample consists of around 18,000 clones, approximately 92% of them appearing once. This specimen was CD8+ T cells from blood, taken 46 months after liver transplant. These receptors all stem from a human patient who received a liver transplant. Some T cells may be supplied by the graft donor. CDR3s include the opening cysteine and the closing phenylalanine or tryptophan. Fields, in order: D gene, J gene, clone size, V gene, CDR3 DNA, CDR3 protein. A D gene is named only where the DNA matches it firmly. A clone size is listed for some rows: how often the clone was seen (once, few, many), or a class if it is expanded.

NA | TRBJ1-4 | NA | TRBV11-2 | TGTGCCAGCAGCCCAGGGTTAGGGAATGGCAATGAAAAACTGTTTTTT | CASSPGLGNGNEKLFF
TRBD2 | TRBJ2-1 | NA | TRBV6-5 | TGTGCCAGCAGGGGACTAGCGGGAGGGCCGGAGCAGTTCTTC | CASRGLAGGPEQFF
NA | TRBJ2-1 | NA | TRBV7-7 | TGTGCTAGCAGCTTAGATGTTGGGGCCTACAATGAGCAGTTCTTC | CASSLDVGAYNEQFF
NA | TRBJ2-7 | NA | TRBV6-1 | TGTGCCAGCAGTGAAGCTTGGACCTACGAGCAGTACTTC | CASSEAWTYEQYF
NA | TRBJ1-1 | NA | TRBV9 | TGTGCCAGCAGCGTCTTCTCTGAGGACACTGAAGCTTTCTTT | CASSVFSEDTEAFF
NA | TRBJ2-2 | NA | TRBV9 | TGTGCCAGCAGTAGGGACTCCTTCACCGGGGAGCTGTTTTTT | CASSRDSFTGELFF
TRBD2 | TRBJ2-1 | NA | TRBV7-6 | TGTGCCAGCAGCTTCAGACTAGCGGGAGGGCCCAAGAGCTCCTACAATGAGCAGTTCTTC | CASSFRLAGGPKSSYNEQFF
TRBD1 | TRBJ2-3 | NA | TRBV19 | TGTGCCAGTAATACGTTAGGGACAGAAAGCGCAGATACGCAGTATTTT | CASNTLGTESADTQYF
TRBD2 | TRBJ2-1 | NA | TRBV9 | TGTGCCAGCCGGGGCGGGAGCATGAATGAGCAGTTCTTC | CASRGGSMNEQFF
TRBD1 | TRBJ2-7 | NA | TRBV7-6 | TGTGCCAGCAGTCTCCAGGGGGCCTCCTACGAGCAGTACTTC | CASSLQGASYEQYF
TRBD1 | TRBJ1-1 | NA | TRBV4-2 | TGTGCCAGCAGCCCGTTGACAGGGATGACTGAAGCTTTCTTT | CASSPLTGMTEAFF
TRBD1 | TRBJ1-2 | NA | TRBV5-4 | TGTGCCAGCAGCTTCACAGGGGCCCGAGGCTACACCTTC | CASSFTGARGYTF
NA | TRBJ2-4 | NA | TRBV28 | TGTGCCAGCAGTTTTGGGAGGGCTAAACAGGGACCCAAAAACATTCAGTACTTC | CASSFGRAKQGPKNIQYF
NA | TRBJ2-7 | NA | TRBV27 | TGTGCCAGCAGTTTTTCTCCAGGGCGGTACGAGCAGTACTTC | CASSFSPGRYEQYF
NA | TRBJ2-1 | NA | TRBV7-6 | TGTGCCAGCAGCGCCACCTACAATGAGCAGTTCTTC | CASSATYNEQFF
TRBD2 | TRBJ2-7 | NA | TRBV7-9 | TGTGCCAGCACGGCTAGCGGGAGGGCAAAGGAAGAGCAGTACTTC | CASTASGRAKEEQYF
NA | TRBJ1-2 | NA | TRBV5-1 | TGCGCCAGCAGCTTGGAGGGGAGCTATGGCTACACCTTC | CASSLEGSYGYTF
NA | TRBJ2-1 | NA | TRBV27 | TGTGCCAGCAGAGGTAGGGGGGGGGAAATTGAGCAGTTCTTC | CASRGRGGEIEQFF
NA | TRBJ2-7 | NA | TRBV28 | TGTGCCAGCAGTTTTCTAGTAACCTACGAGCAGTACTTC | CASSFLVTYEQYF
NA | TRBJ2-3 | NA | TRBV5-1 | TGCGCCAGCAGCTGGGGACGGGGGGCCTTACGGACAGATACGCAGTATTTT | CASSWGRGALRTDTQYF
NA | TRBJ2-2 | NA | TRBV9 | TGTGCCAGCAGCGTAGGGTCTGGTATCGGGGAGCTGTTTTTT | CASSVGSGIGELFF
TRBD1 | TRBJ2-1 | NA | TRBV27 | TGTGCCAGCAGTTTAAATCCCGCGGCAGGGGGCTACAATGAGCAGTTCTTC | CASSLNPAAGGYNEQFF
NA | TRBJ1-1 | NA | TRBV7-9 | TGTGCCAGCAGCTTGGACACCCCGGGGGCAGGGACGAACACTGAAGCTTTCTTT | CASSLDTPGAGTNTEAFF
TRBD2 | TRBJ2-7 | few | TRBV23-1 | TGCGCCAGCAGTCAATTTCGGACTAGCGGGAGGCCCCCAACCTACGAGCAGTACTTC | CASSQFRTSGRPPTYEQYF
NA | TRBJ2-5 | NA | TRBV7-3 | TGTGCCAGCAGCTTAGGCAGGTGGGGGGAGACCCAGTACTTC | CASSLGRWGETQYF
NA | TRBJ2-2 | NA | TRBV19 | TGTGCCAGTACTTTCTGGCTAGCTGGCGGGGAGCTGTTTTTT | CASTFWLAGGELFF